The entry below gives a single T cell receptor beta chain sequence along with its context. What it binds is not known. This sample was taken from a study of T cells in Graves' hyperthyroidism and ophthalmopathy. Findings and limits, study-wide: A model using 13 V-J features told ophthalmopathy apart from stable hyperthyroidism.

TCR beta CDR3 sequences were amplified from RNA transcripts. The HTBI set primed first-round TCR CDR3 RT-PCR. Via MiXCR, TCRdb re-called the multiplex PCR reads, giving one row per CDR3 protein. The sample records hundreds of thousands of distinct CDR3 sequences, about 45% being singletons. This CDR3 has 15 residues. The ends lost 8 bases at V and 7 bases at J; junction bases unmatched: 9. The germline V gene has CDR1 SNHLY and CDR2 FYNNEI. The V gene is TRBV2, the J gene TRBJ1-6, with 9 bases lining up with TRBD1. The TCR sequence derives from an adult man with Graves' disease, either hyperthyroidism or ophthalmopathy (not recorded which). Material: peripheral blood or thyroid tissue (not recorded which). The CDR3 sequence: CASEPTGGKNSPLHF. The CDR3 DNA sequence: TGTGCCAGCGAGCCAACAGGGGGCAAAAATTCACCCCTCCACTTT.